The present entry profiles one TCR beta chain with its context. Its antigen is still unknown. It may be a read error: a sequence one base away is much more abundant. The sample comes from a study of T cells in Graves' hyperthyroidism and ophthalmopathy (dated by TCRdb to 2018 to 2020). Notes on the research overall: Peripheral blood samples were taken at initial diagnosis, before any treatment was given. TCR V-J signatures able to tell the groups apart were searched for in a discovery cohort of 90 to 100 patients, of whom approximately 40 had Graves' ophthalmopathy and roughly 58 had stable Graves' hyperthyroidism. Prospective prediction of ophthalmopathy was tested in an independent validation cohort consisting of fewer than 20 hyperthyroidism patients and 17 patients who later progressed to ophthalmopathy. For training and testing, the 100 or so patients in the discovery cohort were randomly divided in a 7:3 ratio. The study also compared thyroid tissue and blood T-cell repertoires from roughly six Graves' hyperthyroidism patients. After blood sampling, hyperthyroidism patients were treated with methimazole at a starting dose of 30 mg daily, and ophthalmopathy patients were treated with high-dose intravenous methylprednisolone. The paper reports TCR Vbeta CDR3 sequencing of more than 120 peripheral blood samples: some 41 ophthalmopathy, about 75 hyperthyroidism and around 17 progressor patients.

The germline V gene (reference sequence) supplies CDR1 SEHNR and CDR2 FQNEAQ. There are 17 amino acids in the CDR3, from cysteine to phenylalanine inclusive. The kept DNA is CDR3 alone, 51 bases in frame from the first base. TCR beta CDR3 regions were amplified from RNA transcripts. The first round of RT-PCR for the TCR CDR3 was performed with the HTBI primer set and the Qiagen OneStep RT-PCR kit. Libraries were constructed in a second round of multiplex PCR, after which size selection and purification were performed. Sequencing of the libraries was done on an Illumina HiSeq2000 using paired-end 100 bp reads. The original pipeline was this. SOAPnuke was used to process the raw data, with reads discarded if the reads contained adapters or uncalled bases, had a mean Phred below 15, or lacked an exact constant-primer or identifier match. High-quality paired reads were merged using COPE v1.2.5, and each unique nucleotide sequence was defined as a clonotype. MiTCR v1.1 was used to align clonotypes to the IMGT TRBV, TRBD and TRBJ reference segments. Only V-J combinations with frequency above 0.0001, covering 98% to 99.2% of repertoires, were analysed. A TCS score was defined as the ratio of F50 (clonal expansion) to E x V (chaos), with BLOSUM62-based TCRdist applied between CDR3 peptides within each V-J. Welch's t-statistics and random forest reduced fewer than 600 V-J features to 13, which were used in a naive Bayes classifier (R e1071). TCRdb reworked the public reads: Q25 trimming with fastp, MiXCR clone assembly, productive beta chains retained. Every distinct CDR3 protein forms one entry, paired with its most common genes and DNA. The authors' filters were not applied to this entry. The sample table lists more than 550,000 distinct CDR3 sequences, roughly a sixth of them with a count of one. Over 15% of the sample is taken by the ten largest.

The full study reports these points: In validation, the model predicted progression to ophthalmopathy with approximately 70% sensitivity and less than 80% specificity, a median of around six months before onset. Blood samples also contained most of the expanded thyroid clonotypes (frequency above 0.001), which suggests that blood repertoires may reflect thyroid immune responses. In cross-validation, a model built on a 13 V-J signature told ophthalmopathy apart from stable hyperthyroidism with 87.88% sensitivity and roughly 81% specificity, and in testing the same model reached 80%/75%. Sample size was not statistically predetermined, and investigators were not blinded to group allocation.

Hyperthyroidism patients were newly diagnosed, had a disease duration of under 2 months, and were aged 18 to 65 years. The study excluded patients with uncontrolled infections, other autoimmune diseases, pregnancy or lactation. Clinical symptoms, serum thyroxine and TRAb, thyroid ultrasound, and orbital computed tomography formed the basis for the diagnoses. Blood from progressor patients was drawn when they were first diagnosed with hyperthyroidism, before any ophthalmopathy symptoms appeared. PBMCs were separated from around 9.1 ml of fresh peripheral blood using Ficoll-Paque density gradient centrifugation. Progressor patients were initially diagnosed with Graves' hyperthyroidism and developed ophthalmopathy during follow-up. Trizol reagent was used to extract total RNA, and RNA quality was then checked on an Agilent 2100 Bioanalyzer.

The origin of this receptor is a woman aged 50 to 65 with Graves' hyperthyroidism that later progressed to Graves' ophthalmopathy. Sequenced: blood. The chain is made from TRBV7-9 and TRBJ2-1, with the D segment possibly TRBD1 or TRBD2, each aligning over 6 bases. CDR3 reads: CASSPWTDTSSYNEQSF. Here is the DNA: TGTGCCAGCAGCCCTTGGACAGATACTAGCTCCTACAATGAGCAGTCCTTC.